The rows below give T cell receptor beta chains drawn from one sample of a study of regulatory T cells in long-lasting Graves disease. MiXCR, run by TCRdb on the multiplex PCR reads, gives a single entry per CDR3 protein. The sample includes 500,000 to 800,000 distinct CDR3 sequences, 30% seen only once; the top ten take roughly 41%. The material sequenced was peripheral blood mononuclear cells (PBMCs), taken when the disease was refractory, from a patient treated with antithyroid drugs. The source of these receptors is a female donor with Graves disease. Both conserved end residues are part of each CDR3. Each record gives: D gene, clone size, J gene, V gene, CDR3 length, CDR3 protein, CDR3 DNA. A D gene is named only where the DNA matches it firmly. Clone size, where shown, is once, few, many, or a class for clones that have expanded.

d_gene: .; abundance: few; j_gene: TRBJ1-3; v_gene: TRBV7-9; len: 18; CDR3aa: CASSLSTKGYRGGNTIYF; CDR3nt: TGTGCCAGCAGCTTAAGTACAAAAGGCTACCGGGGAGGAAACACCATATATTTT
d_gene: TRBD2; abundance: .; j_gene: TRBJ2-3; v_gene: TRBV12-3/TRBV12-4; len: 13; CDR3aa: CASRVGGIDTQYF; CDR3nt: TGTGCCAGCAGGGTGGGAGGGATCGATACGCAGTATTTT
d_gene: .; abundance: .; j_gene: TRBJ1-6; v_gene: TRBV12-3/TRBV12-4; len: 12; CDR3aa: CASNDGNSPLHF; CDR3nt: TGTGCCAGCAACGACGGTAATTCACCCCTCCACTTT
d_gene: .; abundance: few; j_gene: TRBJ2-7; v_gene: TRBV5-1; len: 15; CDR3aa: CASRGEAGASYEQYF; CDR3nt: TGCGCCAGCAGGGGGGAGGCAGGGGCCTCCTACGAGCAGTACTTC
d_gene: .; abundance: many; j_gene: TRBJ1-2; v_gene: TRBV12-3/TRBV12-4; len: 13; CDR3aa: CASSSEGNYGYTF; CDR3nt: TGTGCCAGCAGTTCTGAGGGGAACTATGGCTACACCTTC
d_gene: TRBD2; abundance: few; j_gene: TRBJ2-7; v_gene: TRBV20-1; len: 15; CDR3aa: CSARKASGDPYEQYF; CDR3nt: TGCAGTGCTAGAAAGGCTAGCGGGGATCCCTACGAGCAGTACTTC
d_gene: .; abundance: .; j_gene: TRBJ1-5; v_gene: TRBV6-1; len: 16; CDR3aa: CASSPMGGPSNQPQHF; CDR3nt: TGTGCCAGCAGCCCAATGGGGGGTCCCAGCAATCAGCCCCAGCATTTT
d_gene: .; abundance: .; j_gene: TRBJ1-1; v_gene: TRBV20-1; len: 15; CDR3aa: CSARRSSPQKTEAFF; CDR3nt: TGCAGTGCTAGAAGGTCCAGTCCACAAAAGACTGAAGCTTTCTTT
d_gene: .; abundance: many; j_gene: TRBJ2-5; v_gene: TRBV6-5; len: 13; CDR3aa: CASSYGVRETQYF; CDR3nt: TGTGCCAGCAGTTACGGAGTTCGGGAGACCCAGTACTTC
d_gene: TRBD1; abundance: .; j_gene: TRBJ1-2; v_gene: TRBV9; len: 15; CDR3aa: CASNALDRGDYGYTF; CDR3nt: TGTGCCAGCAACGCGCTGGACAGGGGAGACTATGGCTACACCTTC
d_gene: TRBD2; abundance: few; j_gene: TRBJ2-7; v_gene: TRBV5-1; len: 16; CDR3aa: CASSLVLGRVSYEQYF; CDR3nt: TGCGCCAGCAGCTTGGTCCTCGGGAGGGTCTCCTACGAGCAGTACTTC
d_gene: TRBD1; abundance: .; j_gene: TRBJ1-1; v_gene: TRBV27; len: 19; CDR3aa: CASSPVGVQGAIPNTEAFF; CDR3nt: TGTGCCAGCAGTCCCGTGGGGGTACAGGGGGCGATCCCGAACACTGAAGCTTTCTTT
d_gene: .; abundance: .; j_gene: TRBJ1-1; v_gene: TRBV19; len: 16; CDR3aa: CASTVWQGGGSTEAFF; CDR3nt: TGTGCCAGTACGGTATGGCAGGGCGGTGGGAGCACTGAAGCTTTCTTT
d_gene: .; abundance: few; j_gene: TRBJ1-4; v_gene: TRBV12-3/TRBV12-4; len: 14; CDR3aa: CASSLVAGNEKLFF; CDR3nt: TGTGCCAGCAGTTTAGTTGCGGGGAATGAAAAACTGTTTTTT
d_gene: TRBD2; abundance: many; j_gene: TRBJ2-2; v_gene: TRBV2; len: 15; CDR3aa: CASIGLAGAKGWLFF; CDR3nt: TGTGCCAGCATAGGACTAGCGGGAGCCAAAGGCTGGCTGTTTTTT
d_gene: .; abundance: many; j_gene: TRBJ2-5; v_gene: TRBV11-1; len: 16; CDR3aa: CASSFRTAPYQETQYF; CDR3nt: TGTGCCAGCAGCTTCCGGACAGCGCCTTACCAAGAGACCCAGTACTTC
d_gene: .; abundance: many; j_gene: TRBJ1-5; v_gene: TRBV2; len: 12; CDR3aa: CASSVGLGPQHF; CDR3nt: TGTGCCAGCAGTGTAGGACTGGGGCCCCAGCATTTT
d_gene: TRBD1; abundance: few; j_gene: TRBJ2-5; v_gene: TRBV20-1; len: 14; CDR3aa: CSAPRAGRQGPQYF; CDR3nt: TGCAGTGCTCCAAGGGCGGGTAGACAGGGGCCCCAGTACTTC
d_gene: TRBD1; abundance: few; j_gene: TRBJ2-5; v_gene: TRBV5-1; len: 15; CDR3aa: CASSQDGTGQETQYF; CDR3nt: TGCGCCAGCAGCCAAGATGGGACAGGGCAAGAGACCCAGTACTTC
d_gene: .; abundance: once; j_gene: TRBJ1-2; v_gene: TRBV12-3/TRBV12-4; len: 14; CDR3aa: CASSLGTKYYGYTF; CDR3nt: TGTGCCAGCAGTTTAGGCACAAAGTACTATGGCTACACCTTC
d_gene: TRBD1; abundance: .; j_gene: TRBJ1-2; v_gene: TRBV19; len: 14; CDR3aa: CASSSRDRGRGYTF; CDR3nt: TGTGCCAGTAGTAGCCGGGACAGGGGACGCGGCTACACCTTC
d_gene: .; abundance: .; j_gene: TRBJ1-3; v_gene: TRBV11-2; len: 13; CDR3aa: CASSPRSGNTIYF; CDR3nt: TGTGCCAGCAGCCCTAGGTCTGGAAACACCATATATTTT
d_gene: .; abundance: .; j_gene: TRBJ1-4; v_gene: TRBV6-2/TRBV6-3; len: 15; CDR3aa: CASSPGFATNEKLFF; CDR3nt: TGTGCCAGCAGTCCTGGGTTTGCAACTAATGAAAAACTGTTTTTT
d_gene: .; abundance: few; j_gene: TRBJ1-2; v_gene: TRBV7-8; len: 14; CDR3aa: CASSSDPGGYGYTF; CDR3nt: TGTGCCAGCAGCTCCGACCCCGGGGGCTATGGCTACACCTTC
d_gene: TRBD1; abundance: .; j_gene: TRBJ2-4; v_gene: TRBV19; len: 14; CDR3aa: CASSIAGGKNIQYF; CDR3nt: TGTGCCAGTAGTATAGCAGGGGGCAAAAACATTCAGTACTTC
d_gene: .; abundance: few; j_gene: TRBJ1-1; v_gene: TRBV7-9; len: 15; CDR3aa: CASSGGGNQGPLAFF; CDR3nt: TGTGCCAGCAGCGGAGGGGGGAATCAGGGTCCTCTAGCTTTCTTT
d_gene: .; abundance: few; j_gene: TRBJ2-5; v_gene: TRBV19; len: 13; CDR3aa: CASSIVGKETQYF; CDR3nt: TGTGCCAGTAGTATAGTGGGGAAAGAGACCCAGTACTTC
d_gene: TRBD2; abundance: many; j_gene: TRBJ2-2; v_gene: TRBV6-1; len: 19; CDR3aa: CASSEKPGLAGLNTGELFF; CDR3nt: TGTGCCAGCAGTGAGAAACCGGGACTAGCGGGCTTGAACACCGGGGAGCTGTTTTTT
d_gene: .; abundance: .; j_gene: TRBJ1-2; v_gene: TRBV24-1; len: 16; CDR3aa: CATSDRQGRGPYGYTF; CDR3nt: TGTGCCACCAGTGACCGGCAGGGCAGGGGCCCCTATGGCTACACCTTC
d_gene: .; abundance: many; j_gene: TRBJ1-5; v_gene: TRBV6-1; len: 15; CDR3aa: CASSEAGGSNQPQHF; CDR3nt: TGTGCCAGCAGTGAAGCGGGGGGGAGCAATCAGCCCCAGCATTTT
d_gene: .; abundance: few; j_gene: TRBJ2-7; v_gene: TRBV29-1; len: 13; CDR3aa: CSVEKDRSYEQYF; CDR3nt: TGCAGCGTTGAGAAGGACCGATCCTACGAGCAGTACTTC
d_gene: .; abundance: few; j_gene: TRBJ2-3; v_gene: TRBV12-5; len: 17; CDR3aa: CASGLVRKGLSTDTQYF; CDR3nt: TGTGCTAGTGGTTTGGTACGGAAGGGTCTGAGCACAGATACGCAGTATTTT
d_gene: TRBD1; abundance: .; j_gene: TRBJ1-5; v_gene: TRBV15; len: 16; CDR3aa: CATSRGPGQSNQPQHF; CDR3nt: TGTGCCACCAGCAGGGGCCCGGGACAGAGCAATCAGCCCCAGCATTTT
d_gene: TRBD1; abundance: .; j_gene: TRBJ1-2; v_gene: TRBV7-2; len: 14; CDR3aa: CASSFGQGAIGYTF; CDR3nt: TGTGCCAGCAGCTTCGGACAGGGGGCAATCGGCTACACCTTC
d_gene: .; abundance: .; j_gene: TRBJ1-1; v_gene: TRBV20-1; len: 13; CDR3aa: CSAPTPFGPVTVF; CDR3nt: TGCAGTGCTCCGACTCCGTTCGGGCCCGTCACGGTCTTT
d_gene: .; abundance: once; j_gene: TRBJ1-5; v_gene: TRBV19; len: 15; CDR3aa: CASSIEFGSNQPQHF; CDR3nt: TGTGCCAGTAGTATAGAGTTCGGTAGCAATCAGCCCCAGCATTTT
d_gene: .; abundance: few; j_gene: TRBJ1-3; v_gene: TRBV12-3/TRBV12-4; len: 15; CDR3aa: CASIETGSSGNTIYF; CDR3nt: TGTGCCAGCATCGAAACGGGGTCCTCTGGAAACACCATATATTTT
d_gene: .; abundance: .; j_gene: TRBJ1-1; v_gene: TRBV11-1; len: 14; CDR3aa: CASSLVLAESEAFF; CDR3nt: TGTGCCAGCAGCTTAGTTTTGGCAGAATCTGAAGCTTTCTTT
d_gene: TRBD1; abundance: many; j_gene: TRBJ2-5; v_gene: TRBV7-7; len: 16; CDR3aa: CASSSITQGAGETQYF; CDR3nt: TGTGCCAGCAGCTCTATTACACAGGGGGCAGGGGAGACCCAGTACTTC
d_gene: TRBD2; abundance: .; j_gene: TRBJ2-6; v_gene: TRBV11-2; len: 17; CDR3aa: CASSLSSGRQGANVLTF; CDR3nt: TGTGCCAGCAGCTTATCTAGCGGGAGGCAGGGGGCCAACGTCCTGACTTTC
d_gene: .; abundance: .; j_gene: TRBJ2-7; v_gene: TRBV12-3/TRBV12-4; len: 16; CDR3aa: CASSFHLARGSYEQYF; CDR3nt: TGTGCCAGCAGCTTTCACCTAGCGAGAGGTTCCTACGAGCAGTACTTC
d_gene: TRBD1; abundance: many; j_gene: TRBJ2-5; v_gene: TRBV6-1; len: 15; CDR3aa: CASSEVGTGSKTQYF; CDR3nt: TGTGCCAGCAGTGAGGTCGGGACAGGGTCGAAGACCCAGTACTTC
d_gene: .; abundance: .; j_gene: TRBJ1-1; v_gene: TRBV30; len: 13; CDR3aa: CAWDGGVNTEAFF; CDR3nt: TGTGCCTGGGACGGAGGGGTGAACACTGAAGCTTTCTTT
d_gene: .; abundance: .; j_gene: TRBJ2-7; v_gene: TRBV20-1; len: 14; CDR3aa: CSARTIRFSYEQYF; CDR3nt: TGCAGTGCTAGGACGATCAGATTCTCCTACGAGCAGTACTTC
d_gene: .; abundance: .; j_gene: TRBJ1-2; v_gene: TRBV10-3; len: 13; CDR3aa: CATGLGGSYGYTF; CDR3nt: TGTGCCACCGGGCTCGGCGGAAGCTATGGCTACACCTTC
d_gene: .; abundance: few; j_gene: TRBJ2-5; v_gene: TRBV5-6; len: 14; CDR3aa: CASSLVVGLETQYF; CDR3nt: TGTGCCAGCAGCTTGGTTGTGGGGTTGGAGACCCAGTACTTC
d_gene: .; abundance: .; j_gene: TRBJ1-1; v_gene: TRBV20-1; len: 15; CDR3aa: CSARDLAPVYTEAFF; CDR3nt: TGCAGTGCTAGAGATTTAGCCCCCGTCTACACTGAAGCTTTCTTT
d_gene: .; abundance: .; j_gene: TRBJ1-2; v_gene: TRBV6-8; len: 12; CDR3aa: CASNLDRGGYTF; CDR3nt: TGTGCCAGCAACCTGGACAGAGGAGGCTACACCTTC
d_gene: TRBD1; abundance: .; j_gene: TRBJ1-5; v_gene: TRBV6-1; len: 14; CDR3aa: CASRRGQGYQPQHF; CDR3nt: TGTGCCAGCAGGCGGGGACAGGGATACCAGCCCCAGCATTTT